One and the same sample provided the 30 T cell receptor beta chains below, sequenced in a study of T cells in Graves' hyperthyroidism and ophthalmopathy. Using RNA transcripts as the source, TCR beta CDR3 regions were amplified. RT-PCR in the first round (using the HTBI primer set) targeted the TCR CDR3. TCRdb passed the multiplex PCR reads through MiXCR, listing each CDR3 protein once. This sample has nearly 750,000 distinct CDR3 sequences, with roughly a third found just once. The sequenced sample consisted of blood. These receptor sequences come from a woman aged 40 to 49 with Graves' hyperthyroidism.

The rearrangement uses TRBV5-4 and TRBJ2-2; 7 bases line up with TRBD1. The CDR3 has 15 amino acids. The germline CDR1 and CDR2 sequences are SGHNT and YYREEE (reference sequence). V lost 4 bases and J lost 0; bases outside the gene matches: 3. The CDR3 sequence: CASSRDSANTGELFF. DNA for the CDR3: TGTGCCAGCAGCCGGGACAGCGCGAACACCGGGGAGCTGTTTTTT.

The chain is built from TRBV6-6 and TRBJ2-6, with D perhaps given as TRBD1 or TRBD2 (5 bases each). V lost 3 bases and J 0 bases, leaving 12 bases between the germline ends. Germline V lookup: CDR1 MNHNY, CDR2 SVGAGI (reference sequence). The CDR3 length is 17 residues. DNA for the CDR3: TGTGCCAGCAGTTATGGGGGTGCGAGCTCTGGGGCCAACGTCCTGACTTTC. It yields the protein CASSYGGASSGANVLTF.

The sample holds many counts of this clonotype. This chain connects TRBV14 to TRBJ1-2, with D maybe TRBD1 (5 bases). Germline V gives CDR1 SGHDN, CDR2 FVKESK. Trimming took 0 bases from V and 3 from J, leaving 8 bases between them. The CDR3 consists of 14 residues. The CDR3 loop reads CASSQEGRDYGYTF. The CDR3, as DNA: TGTGCCAGCAGCCAAGAGGGCAGGGACTATGGCTACACCTTC.

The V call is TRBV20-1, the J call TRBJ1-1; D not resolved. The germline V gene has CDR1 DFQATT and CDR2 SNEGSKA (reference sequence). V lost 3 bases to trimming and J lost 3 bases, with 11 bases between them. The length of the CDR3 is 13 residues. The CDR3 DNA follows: TGCAGTGCTAGGGTTTTCGAGTACACTGAAGCTTTCTTT. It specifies CSARVFEYTEAFF.

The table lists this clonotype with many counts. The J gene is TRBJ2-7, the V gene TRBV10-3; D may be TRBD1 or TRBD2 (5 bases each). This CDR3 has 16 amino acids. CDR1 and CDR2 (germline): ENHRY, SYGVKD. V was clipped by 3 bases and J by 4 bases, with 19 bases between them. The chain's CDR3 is CAISDLAGTDIYEQYF. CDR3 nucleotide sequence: TGTGCCATCAGTGACCTCGCCGGGACCGACATTTACGAGCAGTACTTC.

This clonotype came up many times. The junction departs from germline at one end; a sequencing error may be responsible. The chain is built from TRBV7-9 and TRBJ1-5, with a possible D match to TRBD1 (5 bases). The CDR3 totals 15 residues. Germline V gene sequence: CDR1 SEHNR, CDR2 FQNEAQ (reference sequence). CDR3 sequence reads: CASSLGTYSNQPQHF. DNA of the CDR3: TGTGCCAGCAGTTTAGGGACCTATAGCAATCAGCCCCAGCATTTT.

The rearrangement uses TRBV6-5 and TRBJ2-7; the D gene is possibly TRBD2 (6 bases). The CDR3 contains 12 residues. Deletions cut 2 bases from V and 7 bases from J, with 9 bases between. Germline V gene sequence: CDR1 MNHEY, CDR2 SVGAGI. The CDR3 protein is CASSYRGIEQYF. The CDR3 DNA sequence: TGTGCCAGCAGTTACCGGGGGATTGAGCAGTACTTC.

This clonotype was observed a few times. DNA for the CDR3: TGTGCCAGCAGCTTAGAGGGGGCACCATACGAGCAGTACTTC. Its translation is CASSLEGAPYEQYF. The chain has TRBV7-9 and TRBJ2-7; TRBD1 matches 7 bases. V shed 1 base, J shed 4 bases, and the junction held 4 bases outside the gene matches. Per the germline V gene, CDR1 is SEHNR and CDR2 is FQNEAQ (reference sequence). The CDR3 totals 14 residues.

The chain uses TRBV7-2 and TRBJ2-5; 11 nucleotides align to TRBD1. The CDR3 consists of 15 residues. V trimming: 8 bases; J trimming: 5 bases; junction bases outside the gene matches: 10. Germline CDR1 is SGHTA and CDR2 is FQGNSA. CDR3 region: CASSPPDRGRETQYF. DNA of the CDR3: TGTGCCAGCTCACCTCCGGACAGGGGGCGTGAGACCCAGTACTTC.

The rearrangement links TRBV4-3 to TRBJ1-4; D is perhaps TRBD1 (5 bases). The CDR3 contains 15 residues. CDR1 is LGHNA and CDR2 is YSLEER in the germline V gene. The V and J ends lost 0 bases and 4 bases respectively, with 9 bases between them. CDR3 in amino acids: CASSQEVGVNEKLFF. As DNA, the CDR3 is TGCGCCAGCAGCCAAGAGGTGGGGGTTAATGAAAAACTGTTTTTT.

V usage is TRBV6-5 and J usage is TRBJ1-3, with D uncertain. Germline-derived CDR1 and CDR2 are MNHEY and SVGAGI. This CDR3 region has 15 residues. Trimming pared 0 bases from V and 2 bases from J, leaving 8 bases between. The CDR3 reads CASSYSVYTGNTIYF. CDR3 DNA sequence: TGTGCCAGCAGTTACTCGGTCTACACTGGAAACACCATATATTTT.

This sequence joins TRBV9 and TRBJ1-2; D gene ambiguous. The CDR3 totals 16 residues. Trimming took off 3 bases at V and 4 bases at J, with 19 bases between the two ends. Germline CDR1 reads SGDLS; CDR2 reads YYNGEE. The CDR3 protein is CASSARPGGRPYGYTF. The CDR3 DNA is TGTGCCAGCAGCGCGCGACCGGGCGGGAGACCCTATGGCTACACCTTC.

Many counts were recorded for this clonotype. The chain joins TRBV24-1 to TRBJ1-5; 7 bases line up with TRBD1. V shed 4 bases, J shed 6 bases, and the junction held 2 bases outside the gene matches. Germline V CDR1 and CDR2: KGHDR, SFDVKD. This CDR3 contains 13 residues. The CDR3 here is CATSEGGRQPQHF. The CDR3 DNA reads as TGTGCCACCAGTGAAGGGGGCCGTCAGCCCCAGCATTTT.

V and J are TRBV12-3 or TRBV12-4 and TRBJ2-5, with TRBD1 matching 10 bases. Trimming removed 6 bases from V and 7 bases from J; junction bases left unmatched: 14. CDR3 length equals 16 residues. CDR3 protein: CASRPGQGILIGTQYF. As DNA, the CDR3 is TGTGCCAGCAGGCCGGGACAGGGGATTCTGATCGGGACCCAGTACTTC.

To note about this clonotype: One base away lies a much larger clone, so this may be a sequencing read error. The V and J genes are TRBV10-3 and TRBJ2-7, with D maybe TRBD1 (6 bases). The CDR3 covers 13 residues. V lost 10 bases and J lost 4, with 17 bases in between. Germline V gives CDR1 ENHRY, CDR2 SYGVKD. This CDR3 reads CATRTDRTYEQYF. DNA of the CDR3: TGTGCCACCAGGACCGACAGGACGTACGAGCAGTACTTC.

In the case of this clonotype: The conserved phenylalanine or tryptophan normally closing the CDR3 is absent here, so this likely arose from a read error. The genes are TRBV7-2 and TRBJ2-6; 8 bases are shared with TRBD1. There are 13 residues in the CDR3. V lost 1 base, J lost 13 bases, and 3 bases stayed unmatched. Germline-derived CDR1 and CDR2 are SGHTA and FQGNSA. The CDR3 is CASSLGQGRVLTI. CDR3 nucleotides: TGTGCCAGCAGCTTAGGACAGGGGCGGGTCCTGACTATC.

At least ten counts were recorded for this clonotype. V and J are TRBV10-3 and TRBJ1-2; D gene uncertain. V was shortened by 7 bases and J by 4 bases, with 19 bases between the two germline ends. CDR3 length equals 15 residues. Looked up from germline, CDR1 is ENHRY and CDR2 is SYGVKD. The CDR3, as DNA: TGTGCCATCATCGAAGTTCGGCTTAATATCTATGGCTACACCTTC. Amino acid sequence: CAIIEVRLNIYGYTF.

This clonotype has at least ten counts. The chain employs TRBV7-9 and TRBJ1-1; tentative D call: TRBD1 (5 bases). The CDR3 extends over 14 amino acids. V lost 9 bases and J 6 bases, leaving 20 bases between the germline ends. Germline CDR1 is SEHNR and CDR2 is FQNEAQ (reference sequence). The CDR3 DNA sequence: TGTGCCAGTACCGACGCAGGGACCCCTCCTGAAGCTTTCTTT. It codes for CASTDAGTPPEAFF.

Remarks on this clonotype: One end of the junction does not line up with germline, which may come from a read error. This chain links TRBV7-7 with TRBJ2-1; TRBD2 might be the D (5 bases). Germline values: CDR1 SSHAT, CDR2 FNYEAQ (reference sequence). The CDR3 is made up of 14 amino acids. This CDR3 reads CASSASEGGYEQFF. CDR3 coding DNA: TGTGCTAGCAGCGCGAGCGAGGGTGGCTATGAGCAGTTCTTC.

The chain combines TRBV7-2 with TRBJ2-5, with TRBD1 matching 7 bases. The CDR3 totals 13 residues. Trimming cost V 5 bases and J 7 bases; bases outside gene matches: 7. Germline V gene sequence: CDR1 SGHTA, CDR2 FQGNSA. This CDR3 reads CASSGDSGVTQYF. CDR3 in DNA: TGTGCCAGCAGCGGGGACAGCGGCGTGACCCAGTACTTC.

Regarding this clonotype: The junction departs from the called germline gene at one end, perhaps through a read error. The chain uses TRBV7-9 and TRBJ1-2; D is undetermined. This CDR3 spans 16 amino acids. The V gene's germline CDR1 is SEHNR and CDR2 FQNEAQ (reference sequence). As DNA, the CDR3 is TGTGCCAACAGCCCCCCCCCCGACACCGCTAACTATGGCTACACCTTC. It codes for CANSPPPDTANYGYTF.

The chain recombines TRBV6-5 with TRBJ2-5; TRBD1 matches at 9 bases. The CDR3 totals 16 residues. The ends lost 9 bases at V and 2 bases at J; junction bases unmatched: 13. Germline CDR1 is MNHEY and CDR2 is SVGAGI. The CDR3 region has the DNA TGTGCCAGTGGGAGGAATACAGGGGGCCTTCAAGAGACCCAGTACTTC. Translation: CASGRNTGGLQETQYF.

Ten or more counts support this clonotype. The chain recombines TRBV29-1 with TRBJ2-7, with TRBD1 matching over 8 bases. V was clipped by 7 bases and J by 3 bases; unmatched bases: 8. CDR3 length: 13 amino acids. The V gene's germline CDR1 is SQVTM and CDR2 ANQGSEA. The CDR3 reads CSAILGQDYEQYF. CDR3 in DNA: TGCAGCGCGATATTGGGACAGGACTACGAGCAGTACTTC.

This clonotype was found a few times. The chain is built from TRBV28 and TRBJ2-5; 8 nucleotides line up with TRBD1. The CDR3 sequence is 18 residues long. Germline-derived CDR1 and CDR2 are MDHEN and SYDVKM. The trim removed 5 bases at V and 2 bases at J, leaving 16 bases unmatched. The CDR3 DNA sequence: TGTGCCAGCAGTGCGACCAGAACCGGGACAGGTGGTCAAGAGACCCAGTACTTC. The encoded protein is CASSATRTGTGGQETQYF.

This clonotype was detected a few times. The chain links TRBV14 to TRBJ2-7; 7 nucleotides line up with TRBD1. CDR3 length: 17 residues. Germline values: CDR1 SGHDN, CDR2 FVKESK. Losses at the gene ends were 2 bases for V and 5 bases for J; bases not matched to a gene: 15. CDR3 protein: CASSQTGQLPNGDEQYF. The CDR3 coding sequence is TGTGCCAGCAGCCAAACGGGACAGCTCCCGAACGGGGACGAGCAGTACTTC. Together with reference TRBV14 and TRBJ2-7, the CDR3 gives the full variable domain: EAGVTQFPSHSVIEKGQTVTLRCDPISGHDNLYWYRRVMGKEIKFLLHFVKESKQDESGMPNNRFLAERTGGTYSTLKVQPAELEDSGVYFCASSQTGQLPNGDEQYFGPGTRLTVT.

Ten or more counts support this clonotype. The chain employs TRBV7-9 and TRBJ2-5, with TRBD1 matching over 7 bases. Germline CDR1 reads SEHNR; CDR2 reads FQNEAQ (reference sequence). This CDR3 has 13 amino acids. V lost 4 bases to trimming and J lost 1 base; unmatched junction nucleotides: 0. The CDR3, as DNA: TGTGCCAGCAGCTGGGACAGCCAAGAGACCCAGTACTTC. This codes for CASSWDSQETQYF.

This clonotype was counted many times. In DNA form, the CDR3 reads TGTGCCACCAGCAGAGTCGAGACTCTCACCAGCGGACTGTTTTTT. It yields the protein CATSRVETLTSGLFF. The rearrangement joins TRBV15 to TRBJ1-4; no clear D. The CDR3 loop spans 15 amino acids. Trimming stripped 1 base from V and 13 bases from J, with 19 bases between. Looked up from germline, CDR1 is LNHNV and CDR2 is YYDKDF (reference sequence).

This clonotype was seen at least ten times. This chain's CDR3 is CASSPSGLAGGKKGEQYF. The CDR3, as DNA: TGTGCCAGCAGCCCGTCCGGACTAGCGGGAGGAAAAAAAGGCGAGCAGTACTTC. V usage is TRBV9 and J usage is TRBJ2-7; TRBD2 matches at 14 bases. The CDR3 extends over 18 amino acids. The germline V gene has CDR1 SGDLS and CDR2 YYNGEE. Losses at the gene ends were 4 bases for V and 6 bases for J; bases not matched to a gene: 15.

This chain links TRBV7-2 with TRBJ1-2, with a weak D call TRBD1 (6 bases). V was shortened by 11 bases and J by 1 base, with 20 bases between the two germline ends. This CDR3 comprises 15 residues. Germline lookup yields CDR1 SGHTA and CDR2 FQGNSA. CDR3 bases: TGTGCCTGCCTTAAGGGGGGCTTCGGTAACTATGGCTACACCTTC. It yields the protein CACLKGGFGNYGYTF.

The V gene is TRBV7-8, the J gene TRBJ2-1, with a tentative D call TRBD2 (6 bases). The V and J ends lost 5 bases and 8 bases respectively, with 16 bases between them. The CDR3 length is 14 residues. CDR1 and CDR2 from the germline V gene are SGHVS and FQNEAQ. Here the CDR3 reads CASSVQERGDEQFF. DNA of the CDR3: TGTGCCAGCAGCGTGCAAGAACGCGGGGATGAGCAGTTCTTC.